Following are 8 T cell receptor beta chains from one sample sequenced in a study of CD8 T cells in Susac syndrome. The authors reverse transcribed about 0.5 to 1 ug RNA with random hexamers. TCRdb re-called the immunoSEQ multiplex PCR reads with MiXCR, one entry per CDR3 protein. Found here are 150,000 to 200,000 distinct CDR3 sequences, over 85% of them singletons; the top ten hold over 0.08%. The sequenced sample was CD4+ T cells from PBMCs. The source of these receptors is a human donor in good health.

The V gene is TRBV7-2, the J gene TRBJ1-2; 7 bases fit TRBD1. The V gene end was trimmed by 5 bases and the J gene end by 0 bases; junction bases not matched to a gene: 6. Germline CDR1 reads SGHTA; CDR2 reads FQGNSA. The CDR3 contains 15 residues. In nucleotides, the CDR3 is TGTGCCAGCAGCCCAGGGGGACGATCTAACTATGGCTACACCTTC. It yields the protein CASSPGGRSNYGYTF.

The V gene is TRBV6-2 or TRBV6-3, the J gene TRBJ1-5, with a possible D match to TRBD1 (6 bases). V gave up 4 bases and J gave up 0 bases, with 10 bases separating them. The CDR3 totals 15 residues. CDR1 is MNHEY, CDR2 SVGEGT, per germline. CDR3 sequence (DNA): TGTGCCAGCAGTTGGGGGACAATTAGCAATCAGCCCCAGCATTTT. It yields the protein CASSWGTISNQPQHF.

V is TRBV3-1 and J is TRBJ1-4; a weak D match, TRBD1 (5 bases). Germline assignment: CDR1 LGHDT and CDR2 YNNKEL (reference sequence). This CDR3 contains 15 residues. V was shortened by 4 bases and J by 3 bases, with 12 bases between the two germline ends. The CDR3 spells CASSRFGGSNEKLFF. CDR3 coding DNA: TGTGCCAGCAGCCGTTTTGGGGGTTCTAATGAAAAACTGTTTTTT.

This chain uses TRBV9 with TRBJ2-7, with D hard to call. CDR1 and CDR2 (germline): SGDLS, YYNGEE. This CDR3 has 14 amino acids. V gave up 0 bases and J gave up 2 bases, with 9 bases separating them. This chain's CDR3 is CASSVDSATYEQYF. The CDR3 DNA reads TGTGCCAGCAGCGTAGACAGTGCGACCTACGAGCAGTACTTC.

The chain employs TRBV6-2 or TRBV6-3 and TRBJ2-3; 8 bases align to TRBD2. The germline V gene encodes CDR1 MNHEY and CDR2 SVGEGT. CDR3 size: 16 residues. The junction had 9 bases not matched to a gene; V was cut back by 5 bases and J by 2 bases. CDR3 bases: TGTGCCAGCAGTGGGTCAACTAGCGGATACACAGATACGCAGTATTTT. Amino acid sequence: CASSGSTSGYTDTQYF.

The V gene is TRBV30, the J gene TRBJ2-2; no clear D gene. The CDR3 length is 12 residues. V was shortened by 3 bases and J by 3 bases, with 5 bases between the two germline ends. Germline V gene data show CDR1 as GTSNPN and CDR2 as SVGIG (reference sequence). In DNA, the CDR3 is TGTGCCTGGAGGTGGGACACCGGGGAGCTGTTTTTT. As protein: CAWRWDTGELFF.

V is TRBV15 and J is TRBJ2-5; D not resolved. This CDR3 has 13 residues. Germline CDR1 LNHNV, CDR2 YYDKDF (reference sequence). V lost 1 base and J lost 3, with 6 bases in between. The CDR3 sequence is CATSRGFEETQYF. CDR3 sequence (DNA): TGTGCCACCAGCAGAGGCTTCGAAGAGACCCAGTACTTC.

The rearrangement links TRBV29-1 to TRBJ1-1, with D perhaps matching TRBD1 (5 bases). The length of the CDR3 is 12 residues. Germline CDR1 reads SQVTM; CDR2 reads ANQGSEA. The V end was cut by 5 bases, the J end by 1 base, with 8 bases between. CDR3 sequence: CSVTQGNTEAFF. In DNA, the CDR3 is TGCAGCGTTACTCAGGGGAACACTGAAGCTTTCTTT.